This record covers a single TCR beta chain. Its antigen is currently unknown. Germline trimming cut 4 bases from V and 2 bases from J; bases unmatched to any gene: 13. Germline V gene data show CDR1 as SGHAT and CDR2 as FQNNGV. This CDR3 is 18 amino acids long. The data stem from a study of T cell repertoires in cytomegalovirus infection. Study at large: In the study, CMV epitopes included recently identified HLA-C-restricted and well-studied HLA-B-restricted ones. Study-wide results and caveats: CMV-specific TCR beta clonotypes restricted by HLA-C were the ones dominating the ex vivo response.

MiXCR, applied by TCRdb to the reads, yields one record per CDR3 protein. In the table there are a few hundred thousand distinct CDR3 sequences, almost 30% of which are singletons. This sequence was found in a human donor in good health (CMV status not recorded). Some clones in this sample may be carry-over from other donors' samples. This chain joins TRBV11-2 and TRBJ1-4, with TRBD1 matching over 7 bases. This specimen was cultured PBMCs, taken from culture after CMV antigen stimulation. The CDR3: CASSSPTGRYATNEKLFF. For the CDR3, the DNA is TGTGCCAGCAGCTCTCCGACAGGGCGGTATGCCACTAATGAAAAACTGTTTTTT.